What follows describes a single T cell receptor (beta chain). Its antigen is unidentified. 60 Vbeta and 13 Jbeta primers were used in PCR. Profiling relied on immunoSEQ multiplex PCR, and the TCRdb table lists in-frame clones only, not all of them. Of some 200,000 clones in the sample, 79% were seen once. CDR3 length: 14 residues. Between the trimmed V and J ends, which lost 1 base and 2 bases, there was a span of 9 bases. Germline lookup yields CDR1 SGHVS and CDR2 FQNEAQ. These data are taken from a study of cytomegalovirus exposure and HLA in healthy donors. Study-wide results and caveats: Later analysis showed TCR association rates varying by HLA locus, highest for DRB1 and lowest for HLA-C. Earlier findings revealed that most TCR beta V segments proved productive either about 87% or about 30% of the time. What a later analysis reportedly showed was that an Asian-associated ancestry cluster had fewer N-insertions than the roughly 670-donor mean.

The source is a girl aged 5-17 years in good health and CMV-seropositive. Sequenced sample: PBMCs. J is TRBJ2-7 and V is TRBV7-8, with unresolved D. The chain's CDR3 is CASSLELGTYEQYF. The CDR3 nucleotides read TGTGCCAGCAGCTTAGAATTGGGCACCTACGAGCAGTACTTC.